This TCR beta chain was retrieved from a study of Graves' ophthalmopathy and Graves' hyperthyroidism. Study-wide results and limits: Forecasting of ophthalmopathy progression by the model achieved 70.59% sensitivity and about 77% specificity.

Over 18 months of follow-up, stable hyperthyroidism required that no ophthalmopathy appear. Certain patients, namely those with other autoimmune diseases, uncontrolled infections, pregnancy or lactation, were excluded. This CDR3 spans 13 amino acids. Germline lookup yields CDR1 DFQATT and CDR2 SNEGSKA (reference sequence). Deletions cut 6 bases from V and 9 bases from J, with 15 bases between. The TCR beta CDR3 regions underwent amplification from RNA transcripts. The first round was an RT-PCR with HTBI primers, and the second round was a multiplex PCR. Each CDR3 protein is one row after TCRdb ran MiXCR on the multiplex PCR reads. Among hundreds of thousands of distinct CDR3 sequences, 21% were seen once, and the ten largest hold approximately 3.2%. At least ten counts were recorded for this clonotype. The antigen is undetermined.

The TCR sequence derives from a woman in her late teens or twenties with stable Graves' hyperthyroidism. V is TRBV20-1 and J is TRBJ1-6; D uncertain. What was sequenced was peripheral blood. DNA for the CDR3: TGCAGTGCGGTCCAGGCCGGCGGTTCACCCCTCCACTTT. It specifies CSAVQAGGSPLHF.